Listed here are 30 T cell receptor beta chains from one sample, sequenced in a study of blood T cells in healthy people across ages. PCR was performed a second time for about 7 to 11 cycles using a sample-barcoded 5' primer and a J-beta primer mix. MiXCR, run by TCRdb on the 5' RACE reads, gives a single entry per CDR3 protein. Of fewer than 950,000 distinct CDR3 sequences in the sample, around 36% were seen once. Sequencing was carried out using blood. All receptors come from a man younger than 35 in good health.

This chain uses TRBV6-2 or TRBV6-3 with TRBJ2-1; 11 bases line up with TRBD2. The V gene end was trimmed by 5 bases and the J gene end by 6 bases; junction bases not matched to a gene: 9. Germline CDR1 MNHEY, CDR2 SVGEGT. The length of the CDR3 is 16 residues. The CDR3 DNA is TGTGCCAGCAGTCAGAATCTAGCGGGGGGACCCAATGAGCAGTTCTTC. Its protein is CASSQNLAGGPNEQFF.

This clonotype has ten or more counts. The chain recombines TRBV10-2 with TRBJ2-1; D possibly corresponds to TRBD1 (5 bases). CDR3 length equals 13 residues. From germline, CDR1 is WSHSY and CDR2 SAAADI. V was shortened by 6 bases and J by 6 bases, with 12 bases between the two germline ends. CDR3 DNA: TGCGCCAGCAGCGGTCAGGGATTCAATGAGCAGTTCTTC. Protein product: CASSGQGFNEQFF.

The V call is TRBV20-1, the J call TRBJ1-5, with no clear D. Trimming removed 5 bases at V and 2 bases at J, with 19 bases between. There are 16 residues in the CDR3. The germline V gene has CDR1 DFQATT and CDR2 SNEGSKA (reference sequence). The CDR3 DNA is TGCAGTGCTCATGCCTTCCGATACGGGGGCAATCAGCCCCAGCATTTT. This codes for CSAHAFRYGGNQPQHF.

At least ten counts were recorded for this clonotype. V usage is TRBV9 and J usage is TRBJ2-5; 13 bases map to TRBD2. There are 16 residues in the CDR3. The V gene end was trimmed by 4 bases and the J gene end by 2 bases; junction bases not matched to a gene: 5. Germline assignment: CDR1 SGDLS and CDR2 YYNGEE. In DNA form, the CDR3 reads TGTGCCAGCAGCCCGACGGGACTAGCGGGGCAAGAGACCCAGTACTTC. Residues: CASSPTGLAGQETQYF. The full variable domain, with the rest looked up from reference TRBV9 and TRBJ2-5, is DSGVTQTPKHLITATGQRVTLRCSPRSGDLSVYWYQQSLDQGLQFLIQYYNGEERAKGNILERFSAQQFPDLHSELNLSSLELGDSALYFCASSPTGLAGQETQYFGPGTRLLVL.

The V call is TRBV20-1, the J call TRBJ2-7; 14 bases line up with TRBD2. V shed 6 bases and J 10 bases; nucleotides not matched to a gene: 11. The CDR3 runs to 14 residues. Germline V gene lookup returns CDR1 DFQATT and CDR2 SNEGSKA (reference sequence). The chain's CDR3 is CSASTSGGAFAQYF. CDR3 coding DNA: TGCAGTGCCTCGACTAGCGGGGGGGCATTTGCCCAGTACTTC.

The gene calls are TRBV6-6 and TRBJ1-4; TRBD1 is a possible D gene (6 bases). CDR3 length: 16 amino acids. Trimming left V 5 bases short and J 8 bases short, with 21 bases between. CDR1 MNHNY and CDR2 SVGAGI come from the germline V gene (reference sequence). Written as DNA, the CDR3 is TGTGCCAGCAGTACCTCCTTAGAACAGGGCGGCGAAAAACTGTTTTTT. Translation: CASSTSLEQGGEKLFF.

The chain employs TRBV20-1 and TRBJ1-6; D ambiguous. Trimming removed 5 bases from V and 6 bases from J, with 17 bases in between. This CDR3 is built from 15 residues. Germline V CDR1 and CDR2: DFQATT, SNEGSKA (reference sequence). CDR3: CSAVGGANGNSPLHF. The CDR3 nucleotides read TGCAGTGCTGTCGGCGGAGCAAATGGTAATTCACCCCTCCACTTT.

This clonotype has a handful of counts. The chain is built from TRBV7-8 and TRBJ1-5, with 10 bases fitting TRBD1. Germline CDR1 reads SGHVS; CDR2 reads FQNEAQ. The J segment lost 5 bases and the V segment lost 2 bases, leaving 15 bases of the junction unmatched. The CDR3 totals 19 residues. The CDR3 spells CASSLIVSMGQGNDQPQHF. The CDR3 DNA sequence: TGTGCCAGCAGCTTAATAGTCAGTATGGGACAGGGGAACGATCAGCCCCAGCATTTT.

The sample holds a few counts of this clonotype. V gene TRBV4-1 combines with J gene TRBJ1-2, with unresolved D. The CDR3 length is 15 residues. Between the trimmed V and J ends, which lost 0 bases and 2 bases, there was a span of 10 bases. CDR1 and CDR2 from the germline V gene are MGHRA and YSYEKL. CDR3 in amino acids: CASSQDYGENYGYTF. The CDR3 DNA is TGCGCCAGCAGCCAAGATTACGGGGAGAACTATGGCTACACCTTC.

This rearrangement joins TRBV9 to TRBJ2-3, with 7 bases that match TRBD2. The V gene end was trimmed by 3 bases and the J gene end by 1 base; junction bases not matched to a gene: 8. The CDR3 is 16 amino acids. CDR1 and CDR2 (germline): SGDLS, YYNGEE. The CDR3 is CASSAPSAGRTDTQYF. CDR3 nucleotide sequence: TGTGCCAGCAGCGCCCCCTCAGCGGGGCGCACAGATACGCAGTATTTT.

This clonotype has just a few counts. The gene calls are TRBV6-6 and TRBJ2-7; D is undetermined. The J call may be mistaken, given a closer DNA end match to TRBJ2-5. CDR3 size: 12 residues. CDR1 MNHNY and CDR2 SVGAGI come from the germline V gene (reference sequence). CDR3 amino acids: CASRFPDGTQYF. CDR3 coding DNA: TGTGCCAGCCGTTTCCCGGACGGGACCCAGTACTTC.

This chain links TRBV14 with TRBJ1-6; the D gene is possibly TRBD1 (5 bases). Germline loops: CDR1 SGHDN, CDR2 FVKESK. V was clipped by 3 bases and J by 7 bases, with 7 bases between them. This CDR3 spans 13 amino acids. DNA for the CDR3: TGTGCCAGCAGCCAGAAGGGGAATTCACCCCTCCACTTT. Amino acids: CASSQKGNSPLHF.

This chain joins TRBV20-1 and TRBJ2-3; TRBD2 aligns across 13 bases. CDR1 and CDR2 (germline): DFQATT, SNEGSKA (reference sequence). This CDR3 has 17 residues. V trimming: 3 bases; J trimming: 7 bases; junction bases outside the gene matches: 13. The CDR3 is CSARNPGLAGKANTQYF. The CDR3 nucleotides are TGCAGTGCTAGGAACCCGGGACTAGCGGGGAAGGCAAATACGCAGTATTTT.

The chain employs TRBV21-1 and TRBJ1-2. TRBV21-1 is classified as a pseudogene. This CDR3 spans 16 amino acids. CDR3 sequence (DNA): TGTGCCAGCAGCAAAGCGCTTCGAGGATCTAACTATGGCTACACCTTC. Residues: CASSKALRGSNYGYTF.

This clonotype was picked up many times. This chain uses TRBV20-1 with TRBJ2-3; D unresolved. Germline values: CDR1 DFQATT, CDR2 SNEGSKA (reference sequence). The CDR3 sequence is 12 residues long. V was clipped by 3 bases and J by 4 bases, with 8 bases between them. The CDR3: CSASDSSDTQYF. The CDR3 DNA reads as TGCAGTGCTAGCGACTCCTCAGATACGCAGTATTTT.

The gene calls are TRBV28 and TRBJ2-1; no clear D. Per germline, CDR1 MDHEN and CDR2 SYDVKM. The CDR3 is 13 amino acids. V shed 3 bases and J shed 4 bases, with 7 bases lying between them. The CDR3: CASSFSHYNEQFF. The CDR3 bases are TGTGCCAGCAGTTTTTCCCATTACAATGAGCAGTTCTTC.

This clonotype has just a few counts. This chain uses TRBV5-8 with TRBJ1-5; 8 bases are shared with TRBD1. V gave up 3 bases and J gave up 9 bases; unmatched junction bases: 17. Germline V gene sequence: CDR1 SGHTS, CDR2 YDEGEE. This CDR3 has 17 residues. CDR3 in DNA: TGTGCCAGCAGCTCCGGACAGGGCCTTGCCTCTTTGGGGCCCCAGCATTTT. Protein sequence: CASSSGQGLASLGPQHF.

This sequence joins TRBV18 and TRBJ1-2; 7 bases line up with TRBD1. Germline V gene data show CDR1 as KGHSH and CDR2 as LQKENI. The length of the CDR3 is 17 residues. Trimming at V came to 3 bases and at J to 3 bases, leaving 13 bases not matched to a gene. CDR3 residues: CASSPTNEGTDYYGYTF. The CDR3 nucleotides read TGTGCCAGCTCACCGACCAATGAAGGGACAGACTACTATGGCTACACCTTC.

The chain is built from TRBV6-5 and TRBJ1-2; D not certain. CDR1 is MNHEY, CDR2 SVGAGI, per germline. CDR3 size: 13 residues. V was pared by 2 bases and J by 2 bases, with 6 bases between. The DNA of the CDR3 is TGTGCCAGCAGTTACACTAAAAACTATGGCTACACCTTC. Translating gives CASSYTKNYGYTF.

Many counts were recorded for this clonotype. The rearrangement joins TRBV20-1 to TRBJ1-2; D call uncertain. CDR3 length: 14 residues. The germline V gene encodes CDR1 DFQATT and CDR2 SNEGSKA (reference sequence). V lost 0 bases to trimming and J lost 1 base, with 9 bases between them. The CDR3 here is CSARDGGFNYGYTF. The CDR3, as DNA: TGCAGTGCTAGAGATGGAGGGTTTAACTATGGCTACACCTTC.

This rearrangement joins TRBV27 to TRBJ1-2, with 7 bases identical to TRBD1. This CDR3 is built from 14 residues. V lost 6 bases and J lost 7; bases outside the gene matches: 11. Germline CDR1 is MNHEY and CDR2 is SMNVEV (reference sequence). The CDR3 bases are TGTGCCAGCAGCCACCGACAGGGAAGGGGTGGCTACACCTTC. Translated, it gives CASSHRQGRGGYTF.

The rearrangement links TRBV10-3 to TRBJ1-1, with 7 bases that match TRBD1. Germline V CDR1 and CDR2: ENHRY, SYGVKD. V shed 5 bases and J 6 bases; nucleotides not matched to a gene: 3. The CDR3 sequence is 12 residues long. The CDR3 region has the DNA TGTGCCATCAGTTGGACAGGTGCTGAAGCTTTCTTT. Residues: CAISWTGAEAFF.

The CDR3 is CASSQVGGQPGELFF. Here the CDR3 DNA reads TGCGCCAGCAGCCAAGTAGGGGGACAACCCGGGGAGCTGTTTTTT. The chain joins TRBV4-1 to TRBJ2-2; TRBD1 is a possible D gene (6 bases). Trimming pared 1 base from V and 6 bases from J, leaving 12 bases between. CDR1 and CDR2 (germline): MGHRA, YSYEKL. This CDR3 has 15 residues.

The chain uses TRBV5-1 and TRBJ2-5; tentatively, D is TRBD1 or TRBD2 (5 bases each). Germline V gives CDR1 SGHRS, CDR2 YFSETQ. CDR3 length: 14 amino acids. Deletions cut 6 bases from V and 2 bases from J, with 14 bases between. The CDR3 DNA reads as TGCGCCAGCAACCTCTCGGGGCAGCAAGAGACCCAGTACTTC. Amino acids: CASNLSGQQETQYF.

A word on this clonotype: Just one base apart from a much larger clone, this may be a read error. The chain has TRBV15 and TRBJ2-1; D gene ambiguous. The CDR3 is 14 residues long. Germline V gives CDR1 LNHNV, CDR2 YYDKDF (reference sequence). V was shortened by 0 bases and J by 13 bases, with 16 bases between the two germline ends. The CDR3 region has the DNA TGTGCCACCAGCAGAGATTTTGGCACGGAGACCCAGTTCTTC. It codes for CATSRDFGTETQFF.

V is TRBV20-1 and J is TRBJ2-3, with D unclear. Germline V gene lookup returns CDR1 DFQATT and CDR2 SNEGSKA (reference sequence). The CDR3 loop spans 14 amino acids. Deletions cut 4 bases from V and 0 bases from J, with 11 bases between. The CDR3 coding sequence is TGCAGTGCTACCCCGTTGGCTAGCACAGATACGCAGTATTTT. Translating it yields CSATPLASTDTQYF.

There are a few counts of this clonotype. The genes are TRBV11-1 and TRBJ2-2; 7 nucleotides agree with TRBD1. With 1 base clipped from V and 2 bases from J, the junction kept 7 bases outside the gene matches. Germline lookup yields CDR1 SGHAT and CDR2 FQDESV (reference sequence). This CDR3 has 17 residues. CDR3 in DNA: TGTGCCAGCAGCTTAGGTTCGGGACAGCTAAACACCGGGGAGCTGTTTTTT. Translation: CASSLGSGQLNTGELFF.

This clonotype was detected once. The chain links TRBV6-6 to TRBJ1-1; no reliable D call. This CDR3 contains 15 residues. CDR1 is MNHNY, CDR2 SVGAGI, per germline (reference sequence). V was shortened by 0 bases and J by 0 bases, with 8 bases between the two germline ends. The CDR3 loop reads CASSYSISLNTEAFF. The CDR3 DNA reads TGTGCCAGCAGTTACTCGATCAGTTTGAACACTGAAGCTTTCTTT.

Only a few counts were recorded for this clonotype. CDR3: CSVDTQGVHGYTF. DNA for the CDR3: TGCAGCGTTGATACCCAGGGAGTGCACGGCTACACCTTC. This chain links TRBV29-1 with TRBJ1-2; tentatively, D is TRBD1 (5 bases). V was trimmed by 3 bases and J by 8 bases, leaving 16 bases between them. This CDR3 is built from 13 residues. Germline-derived CDR1 and CDR2 are SQVTM and ANQGSEA.

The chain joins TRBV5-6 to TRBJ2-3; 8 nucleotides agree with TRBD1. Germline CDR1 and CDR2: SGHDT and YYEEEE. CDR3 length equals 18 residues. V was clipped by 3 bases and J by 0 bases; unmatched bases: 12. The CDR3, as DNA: TGTGCCAGCAGCTATAACCGGGACAGGAGCCTTAGCACAGATACGCAGTATTTT. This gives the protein CASSYNRDRSLSTDTQYF.